Presented here are 12 T cell receptor beta chains from one specimen sequenced in a study of glioma-infiltrating T cells. Using RNA template, CDR3s of TCR alpha and beta were amplified with iRepertoire arm-PCR. TCRdb fed the multiplex PCR reads into MiXCR, producing one record per CDR3 protein. The top ten hold about 12% of the sample, which has 6,000 or so distinct CDR3 sequences, roughly 31% seen once. Sequenced input: glioma tissue, nonneoplastic brain tissue, or PBMCs (not recorded which). These receptors came from a human donor with low-grade glioma or glioblastoma, undergoing nonglioma brain surgery, or in good health (not recorded which).

As concerns this clonotype: A junction end diverges from the germline sequence, so it may reflect a read error. The chain couples TRBV20-1 to TRBJ1-5; the D is unclear. This CDR3 region has 13 residues. Per germline, CDR1 DFQATT and CDR2 SNEGSKA (reference sequence). The CDR3 DNA sequence: TGCAGTGCTAGAGTAATGAACACCCAGCCCCAGCCTTTT. This codes for CSARVMNTQPQPF.

In this sample, this clonotype is large. The DNA for the CDR3 is TGTGCCAGCAGTTACTCGCGGGGGAATGAGCAGTTCTTC. Translating gives CASSYSRGNEQFF. The rearrangement uses TRBV6-6 and TRBJ2-1; 7 bases are shared with TRBD2. The germline gives CDR1 MNHNY, CDR2 SVGAGI (reference sequence). This CDR3 has 13 amino acids. Trimming cost V 0 bases and J 7 bases; bases outside gene matches: 0.

By share of the sample, this clonotype is medium-sized (0.01 to 0.1%). V gene TRBV20-1 combines with J gene TRBJ2-5, with 16 positions matching TRBD2. The CDR3 runs 18 residues. V lost 2 bases, J lost 5 bases, and 11 bases stayed unmatched. From germline, CDR1 is DFQATT and CDR2 SNEGSKA (reference sequence). The CDR3: CSARQPGTSGRASETQYF. In nucleotides, the CDR3 is TGCAGTGCTAGACAACCCGGGACTAGCGGGAGGGCCAGTGAGACCCAGTACTTC.

This clonotype was picked up many times. V and J are TRBV28 and TRBJ1-3, with D unclear. Germline loops: CDR1 MDHEN, CDR2 SYDVKM. The CDR3 consists of 15 residues. Trimming removed 5 bases from V and 0 bases from J, with 11 bases in between. The CDR3 nucleotides are TGTGCCAGCAGTCCCCCATTTGGCTCTGGAAACACCATATATTTT. Translated: CASSPPFGSGNTIYF.

This clonotype has a count of ten or more. The chain joins TRBV11-3 to TRBJ1-1; D is perhaps TRBD1 (6 bases). The CDR3 loop spans 14 amino acids. Germline CDR1 is SGHNT and CDR2 is YENEEA. V was shortened by 1 base and J by 4 bases, with 10 bases between the two germline ends. The DNA for the CDR3 is TGTGCCAGCAGCTTAGCGCCCAGGGGCACTGAAGCTTTCTTT. It specifies CASSLAPRGTEAFF.

This clonotype ranks as medium-sized. The CDR3 loop reads CASSFTLAGVKQQFF. The CDR3 nucleotides read TGTGCCAGCAGTTTTACTCTAGCGGGAGTGAAGCAGCAGTTCTTC. This chain links TRBV27 with TRBJ2-1, with 10 bases identical to TRBD2. The junction had 10 bases not matched to a gene; V was cut back by 3 bases and J by 11 bases. Germline V lookup: CDR1 MNHEY, CDR2 SMNVEV (reference sequence). The CDR3 has 15 amino acids.

In DNA form, the CDR3 reads TGTGCCAGCAGTTTGTTCCAGGGATGGACCCAGCATTTT. It specifies CASSLFQGWTQHF. The chain has TRBV27 and TRBJ1-5; a weak D match, TRBD1 (5 bases). This CDR3 spans 13 amino acids. The germline CDR1 and CDR2 sequences are MNHEY and SMNVEV (reference sequence). Trimming took 3 bases from V and 11 from J, leaving 14 bases between them.

Here the CDR3 DNA reads TGTGCCAGCAGCCAAGGTGAGAAAGATGAAGCTTTCTTT. The encoded protein is CASSQGEKDEAFF. J is TRBJ1-1 and V is TRBV3-1; unclear D gene. Germline V gene sequence: CDR1 LGHDT, CDR2 YNNKEL (reference sequence). V was shortened by 1 base and J by 7 bases, with 10 bases between the two germline ends. CDR3 length: 13 amino acids.

This clonotype was seen at least ten times. The V and J genes are TRBV5-4 and TRBJ2-3, with 8 positions matching TRBD2. The germline CDR1 and CDR2 sequences are SGHNT and YYREEE (reference sequence). Trimming at V came to 3 bases and at J to 1 base, leaving 1 base not matched to a gene. The length of the CDR3 is 14 residues. The CDR3 DNA reads as TGTGCCAGCAGCTCGACTAGCGGCACAGATACGCAGTATTTT. As protein: CASSSTSGTDTQYF.

In the case of this clonotype: At one end the junction does not follow the germline gene, possibly because of a read error. The chain uses TRBV6-2 or TRBV6-3 and TRBJ1-5, with TRBD1 as a possible D gene (5 bases). The CDR3 totals 18 residues. Germline V CDR1 and CDR2: MNHEY, SVGEGT. The CDR3: CARSYWVPGRASNPPQHF. CDR3 sequence (DNA): TGTGCCCGCAGTTATTGGGTGCCAGGGCGAGCGAGCAATCCGCCCCAGCATTTT.

This clonotype is medium-sized by share. This chain joins TRBV6-1 and TRBJ2-1, with 9 bases aligning to TRBD1. Germline CDR1 is MNHNS and CDR2 is SASEGT. The CDR3 spans 14 residues. The junction had 3 bases not matched to a gene; V was cut back by 3 bases and J by 6 bases. The DNA for the CDR3 is TGTGCCAGCAGTGACGAGACAGGGGGCAATGAGCAGTTCTTC. Translation: CASSDETGGNEQFF.

By its share, this clonotype is large. The chain couples TRBV20-1 to TRBJ1-5, with D uncertain. Between the trimmed V and J ends, which lost 5 bases and 6 bases, there was a span of 11 bases. Per the germline V gene, CDR1 is DFQATT and CDR2 is SNEGSKA (reference sequence). This CDR3 region has 12 residues. The CDR3 protein is CSALHQSQPQHF. Here the CDR3 DNA reads TGCAGTGCTTTACACCAGAGTCAGCCCCAGCATTTT.